The entry that follows covers one T cell receptor (beta chain) sequence. What it recognizes is unknown. The data belong to a study of T cells expressing NK-cell markers. Overall study: Each TCR beta repertoire originated in sorted T cells that were CD3+CD56+NKG2C+, CD3+CD56+NKG2C- or CD3+CD56-NKG2C+. Study results and limitations: Dominant NKG2C+ clonotype frequencies of about 1.0-7.0% of CD8+ T cells were measured in over five donors.

5'RACE template switching with UMIs generated TCR beta cDNA. TCRdb reprocessed the 5' RACE reads, with one entry per CDR3 protein and no DNA. Its table lists 5,500 to 8,000 distinct CDR3 sequences. This CDR3 comprises 13 residues. Sequenced sample: blood T cells: a sorted CD56 or NKG2C T cell subset, CD4+ or CD8+ T cells, or bulk PBMC T cells (not recorded which). The receptor was isolated from a man aged 18 to 69 in good health. The rearrangement uses TRBV12-3 or TRBV12-4 and TRBJ1-1; TCRdb proposes TRBD1, but this gene call is untestable without DNA. This CDR3 is CASSLTQGAEAFF.